The 13 T cell receptor beta chains listed next were all sequenced from one sample in a study of T cells after yellow fever vaccination. Via MiXCR, TCRdb re-called the 5' RACE reads, giving one row per CDR3 protein. The sample shows hundreds of thousands of distinct CDR3 sequences, roughly 14% of them seen only once. This sample comprised PBMCs, obtained on the day of the yellow fever booster vaccination. These receptors all stem from a man aged 25-45 years who received the YFV17D yellow fever vaccine.

This clonotype was seen a handful of times. The chain employs TRBV29-1 and TRBJ2-2; no clear D. The germline V gene encodes CDR1 SQVTM and CDR2 ANQGSEA. The V gene lost 6 bases and the J gene lost 3 bases, with 8 bases spanning the gap. This CDR3 comprises 12 residues. The CDR3, as DNA: TGCAGCGTCAACGAATACACCGGGGAGCTGTTTTTT. Translating it yields CSVNEYTGELFF.

The chain is built from TRBV29-1 and TRBJ1-2; D unresolved. In germline, CDR1 is SQVTM, CDR2 ANQGSEA. The CDR3 is 15 residues long. Trimming shortened V by 2 bases and J by 7 bases, and 20 bases separated the two germline ends. CDR3 bases: TGCAGCGTTGAAAAATACTACGGTCCTGGGAGTGGCTACACCTTC. Amino acid sequence: CSVEKYYGPGSGYTF.

The rearrangement joins TRBV3-1 to TRBJ2-3; D might be TRBD1 (5 bases). V shed 2 bases and J shed 5 bases, with 11 bases lying between them. This CDR3 has 14 residues. The germline gives CDR1 LGHDT, CDR2 YNNKEL (reference sequence). CDR3 nucleotides: TGTGCCAGCAGCCAACGGACAAAACTAGATACGCAGTATTTT. This sequence encodes CASSQRTKLDTQYF.

This clonotype appeared a few times. V and J are TRBV4-3 and TRBJ2-1; D call uncertain. The CDR3 consists of 14 residues. The V end lost 0 bases, the J end lost 6 bases, and 9 bases lay between the germline ends. Germline CDR1 LGHNA, CDR2 YSLEER. The CDR3 DNA follows: TGCGCCAGCAGCCAAGACGGTGGGCCCAATGAGCAGTTCTTC. Amino acid sequence: CASSQDGGPNEQFF.

The CDR3 sequence: CASSLSPGQGLGEQYF. CDR3 sequence (DNA): TGTGCCAGCAGTCTCTCTCCGGGACAGGGCCTGGGTGAGCAGTACTTC. This chain links TRBV12-3 or TRBV12-4 with TRBJ2-7; 9 positions agree with TRBD1. Unmatched junction bases numbered 15, after V lost 5 bases and J lost 7 bases. The CDR3 runs 16 residues.

The table lists this clonotype with a few counts. The J gene is TRBJ1-5, the V gene TRBV19; D may be TRBD1 (5 bases). This CDR3 comprises 16 residues. Looked up from germline, CDR1 is LNHDA and CDR2 is SQIVND (reference sequence). Trimming cost V 4 bases and J 4 bases, with 17 bases left between them. For the CDR3, the DNA is TGTGCCAGTAGTACCCACGGGGACGGGGGGAATCAGCCCCAGCATTTT. This sequence encodes CASSTHGDGGNQPQHF.

This clonotype has just a few counts. This chain connects TRBV20-1 to TRBJ1-5; TRBD1 aligns across 7 bases. V lost 5 bases, J lost 2 bases, and 3 bases stayed unmatched. Germline CDR1 reads DFQATT; CDR2 reads SNEGSKA (reference sequence). The length of the CDR3 is 13 residues. CDR3 sequence reads: CSAVGTGNQPQHF. In DNA form, the CDR3 reads TGCAGTGCTGTTGGGACAGGCAATCAGCCCCAGCATTTT.

The chain is built from TRBV20-1 and TRBJ2-7; possibly TRBD1 for D (6 bases). The CDR3 has 19 residues. Germline CDR1 and CDR2: DFQATT and SNEGSKA (reference sequence). V was clipped by 2 bases and J by 0 bases, with 26 bases between them. The CDR3 DNA follows: TGCAGTGCTAGAATCCCCGGGACACTTGAGAGACCGCTCTCCTACGAGCAGTACTTC. Protein product: CSARIPGTLERPLSYEQYF.

This clonotype was observed a few times. The V gene is TRBV29-1, the J gene TRBJ2-7, with 7 bases fitting TRBD2. Germline V CDR1 and CDR2: SQVTM, ANQGSEA. V trimming: 4 bases; J trimming: 2 bases; junction bases outside the gene matches: 5. The CDR3 consists of 13 residues. The CDR3, as DNA: TGCAGCGTTGGGAAGGCGGGAGCCTACGAGCAGTACTTC. Translated: CSVGKAGAYEQYF.

The rearrangement joins TRBV11-2 to TRBJ1-5; weak D call: TRBD1 (5 bases). V shed 4 bases and J shed 5 bases, with 24 bases lying between them. This CDR3 is built from 18 residues. Germline V gives CDR1 SGHAT, CDR2 FQNNGV. The CDR3, as DNA: TGTGCCAGCAGCTCGCCAAGATTGGACACCCGACCCGATCAGCCCCAGCATTTT. Its protein is CASSSPRLDTRPDQPQHF.

This clonotype has only a few counts. The rearrangement uses TRBV20-1 and TRBJ2-1; TRBD2 is a possible D gene (5 bases). Germline CDR1 reads DFQATT; CDR2 reads SNEGSKA (reference sequence). The CDR3 runs 11 residues. V was cut by 3 bases and J by 14 bases, with 14 bases left in between. The CDR3 reads CSARTGPGEFF. In nucleotides, the CDR3 is TGCAGTGCTAGGACCGGGCCCGGGGAGTTCTTC.

This clonotype was recorded a few times. This sequence joins TRBV5-1 and TRBJ2-1; 10 positions agree with TRBD1. Germline values: CDR1 SGHRS, CDR2 YFSETQ. After removal of 2 bases from V and 8 bases from J, the junction contained 10 bases not matched to a gene. The CDR3 has 16 amino acids. The DNA of the CDR3 is TGCGCCAGCAGCTTAACCTTCGGGACAGGGGAGCATGAGCAGTTCTTC. Encoded protein: CASSLTFGTGEHEQFF.

This clonotype was seen a few times. Here the CDR3 reads CASSKPNPLISYNEQFF. In DNA, the CDR3 is TGTGCCAGCAGCAAACCGAACCCTTTAATTTCCTACAATGAGCAGTTCTTC. This chain uses TRBV21-1 with TRBJ2-1. TRBV21-1 is a listed pseudogene. This CDR3 region has 17 residues.